These 27 T cell receptor beta chains were all obtained from the same sample, sequenced in a study of T cells after yellow fever vaccination. TCRdb processed the 5' RACE reads anew with MiXCR; each CDR3 protein has one entry. Found here are approximately 450,000 distinct CDR3 sequences, around 20% of them singletons; the top ten hold 15% to 20%. Sequenced here: PBMCs, sampled before the yellow fever booster vaccination. These TCRs come from a man aged 18-30 years who received the YFV17D yellow fever vaccine.

The chain joins TRBV4-1 to TRBJ2-3; D possibly uses TRBD1 or TRBD2 (5 bases each). This CDR3 region has 14 residues. The germline V and J ends were trimmed by 1 base and 8 bases, with 13 bases remaining between them. The germline gives CDR1 MGHRA, CDR2 YSYEKL. CDR3 DNA: TGCGCCAGCAGCCAAGGGGACGGGATAGGTACGCAGTATTTT. Amino acids: CASSQGDGIGTQYF.

V gene TRBV10-1 combines with J gene TRBJ2-3, with D perhaps assigned TRBD1 or TRBD2 (6 bases each). V lost 4 bases and J lost 2, with 25 bases in between. The CDR3 length is 19 residues. The V gene's germline CDR1 is WNHNN and CDR2 SYGVQD (reference sequence). CDR3 DNA: TGCGCCAGCAGTGGTGTGGAAGTGAGAACAGGGAGGTCCACAGATACGCAGTATTTT. This sequence encodes CASSGVEVRTGRSTDTQYF.

This clonotype was counted many times. A much more abundant neighbour one base away suggests this may be a read error. CDR3 sequence reads: CASSYRDTGELFF. CDR3 DNA: TGTGCCAGCAGTTACAGGGACACCGGGGAGCTGTTTTTT. J is TRBJ2-2 and V is TRBV6-2 or TRBV6-3; no firm D call. CDR1 and CDR2 (germline): MNHEY, SVGEGT. The CDR3 spans 13 residues. The V and J ends lost 2 bases and 3 bases respectively, with 4 bases between them.

This clonotype was counted only a few times. The chain employs TRBV4-3 and TRBJ2-3, with D possibly being TRBD1 (6 bases). V was cut by 1 base and J by 6 bases, with 20 bases left in between. Per the germline V gene, CDR1 is LGHNA and CDR2 is YSLEER. The CDR3 has 17 residues. The CDR3 DNA reads as TGCGCCAGCAGCCAAGGCCGCACAGGGCATGCTCGGGATACGCAGTATTTT. It codes for CASSQGRTGHARDTQYF.

The gene calls are TRBV7-2 and TRBJ1-2; D is perhaps TRBD1 (6 bases). Germline CDR1 is SGHTA and CDR2 is FQGNSA. V dropped 1 base and J dropped 2 bases, with 14 bases sitting between them. The CDR3 extends over 16 amino acids. The CDR3 DNA follows: TGTGCCAGCAGCTTAGGTGGACAGAGGTTGAACTATGGCTACACCTTC. This encodes CASSLGGQRLNYGYTF. Using reference TRBV7-2 and TRBJ1-2 for the parts outside the CDR3, the full variable domain is GAGVSQSPSNKVTEKGKDVELRCDPISGHTALYWYRQSLGQGLEFLIYFQGNSAPDKSGLPSDRFSAERTGGSVSTLTIQRTQQEDSAVYLCASSLGGQRLNYGYTFGSGTRLTVV.

The rearrangement links TRBV5-1 to TRBJ2-2; 14 bases map to TRBD2. After removal of 4 bases from V and 4 bases from J, the junction contained 9 bases not matched to a gene. The CDR3 loop spans 18 amino acids. The germline CDR1 and CDR2 sequences are SGHRS and YFSETQ. In DNA form, the CDR3 reads TGCGCCAGCAGCGGCGGGACTAGCGGGGGCGTAATCACCGGGGAGCTGTTTTTT. As protein: CASSGGTSGGVITGELFF.

The V gene is TRBV10-3, the J gene TRBJ2-7, with D unresolved. The V end lost 4 bases, the J end lost 3 bases, and 10 bases lay between the germline ends. The CDR3 is 13 amino acids. The germline CDR1 and CDR2 sequences are ENHRY and SYGVKD. CDR3 loop: CAISGQVRYEQYF. CDR3 nucleotide sequence: TGTGCCATCAGTGGGCAGGTTCGCTACGAGCAGTACTTC.

This clonotype was counted a few times. The chain recombines TRBV18 with TRBJ1-5, with a tentative D call TRBD1 (6 bases). V gave up 8 bases and J gave up 5 bases, with 13 bases separating them. Germline V gives CDR1 KGHSH, CDR2 LQKENI. This CDR3 contains 13 residues. In DNA form, the CDR3 reads TGTGCCAGCCACGGGGGGCCGTATCAGCCCCAGCATTTT. Protein: CASHGGPYQPQHF.

This sequence joins TRBV5-1 and TRBJ1-2, with TRBD1 identical over 10 bases. V lost 6 bases and J lost 4; bases outside the gene matches: 9. This CDR3 spans 15 amino acids. Germline V lookup: CDR1 SGHRS, CDR2 YFSETQ. CDR3 amino acids: CASKPWTGGGYGYTF. The CDR3 DNA reads TGCGCCAGCAAACCCTGGACAGGGGGAGGCTATGGCTACACCTTC.

In its sample, this clonotype was seen a few times. This rearrangement joins TRBV7-2 to TRBJ2-2; 10 nucleotides line up with TRBD2. V lost 0 bases, J lost 7 bases, and 11 bases stayed unmatched. The CDR3 is made up of 18 amino acids. CDR1 is SGHTA and CDR2 is FQGNSA in the germline V gene. This CDR3 reads CASSLAFPSGGAVGELFF. CDR3 DNA sequence: TGTGCCAGCAGCTTAGCTTTCCCTAGCGGGGGTGCAGTCGGGGAGCTGTTTTTT.

This clonotype was detected a few times. J is TRBJ2-5 and V is TRBV7-6; a possible D gene is TRBD2 (7 bases). Looked up from germline, CDR1 is SGHVS and CDR2 is FNYEAQ. The CDR3 is 14 residues long. V was pared by 2 bases and J by 5 bases, with 12 bases between. The CDR3 nucleotides are TGTGCCAGCAGCTTATCGGGGGGCTGGGAGACCCAGTACTTC. It encodes CASSLSGGWETQYF.

This clonotype has only a few counts. The chain carries TRBV29-1 and TRBJ1-2; TRBD1 matches at 8 bases. V shed 7 bases and J 7 bases; nucleotides not matched to a gene: 5. This CDR3 has 11 amino acids. From germline, CDR1 is SQVTM and CDR2 ANQGSEA. CDR3 sequence reads: CSGRGQSGYTF. In nucleotides, the CDR3 is TGCAGCGGCAGGGGGCAAAGTGGCTACACCTTC.

This clonotype was seen a handful of times. This chain joins TRBV5-1 and TRBJ2-1; D is possibly TRBD1 or TRBD2 (5 bases each). The CDR3 totals 16 residues. Germline V CDR1 and CDR2: SGHRS, YFSETQ. V was shortened by 2 bases and J by 2 bases, with 14 bases between the two germline ends. This CDR3 reads CASSFSGTTTYNEQFF. CDR3 coding DNA: TGCGCCAGCAGCTTCTCCGGGACGACTACCTACAATGAGCAGTTCTTC.

This clonotype appeared a few times. The chain joins TRBV7-9 to TRBJ2-2; the D gene is possibly TRBD1 (5 bases). The CDR3 covers 15 residues. The germline V gene encodes CDR1 SEHNR and CDR2 FQNEAQ (reference sequence). Between the trimmed V and J ends, which lost 4 bases and 2 bases, there was a span of 11 bases. The CDR3 nucleotides are TGTGCCAGCAGCTCCTTCGACAGAAACACCGGGGAGCTGTTTTTT. This codes for CASSSFDRNTGELFF.

This clonotype turned up a few times. The gene calls are TRBV9 and TRBJ2-6, with 9 bases identical to TRBD1. V lost 0 bases to trimming and J lost 2 bases; unmatched junction nucleotides: 6. Germline V gene data show CDR1 as SGDLS and CDR2 as YYNGEE. CDR3 length: 18 residues. CDR3 loop: CASSVAGQGIPGANVLTF. The DNA of the CDR3 is TGTGCCAGCAGCGTAGCTGGACAGGGGATCCCTGGGGCCAACGTCCTGACTTTC. Together with reference TRBV9 and TRBJ2-6, the CDR3 gives the full variable domain: DSGVTQTPKHLITATGQRVTLRCSPRSGDLSVYWYQQSLDQGLQFLIQYYNGEERAKGNILERFSAQQFPDLHSELNLSSLELGDSALYFCASSVAGQGIPGANVLTFGAGSRLTVL.

This clonotype has just a few counts. Here the CDR3 reads CASSYLASSYNEQFF. The CDR3 DNA reads as TGTGCCAGCAGTTACCTAGCGAGCTCCTACAATGAGCAGTTCTTC. The chain is built from TRBV6-2 or TRBV6-3 and TRBJ2-1; D is possibly TRBD2 (6 bases). V dropped 2 bases and J dropped 0 bases, with 8 bases sitting between them. CDR3 length equals 15 residues. The germline V gene has CDR1 MNHEY and CDR2 SVGEGT.

This clonotype was picked up a small number of times. This chain uses TRBV28 with TRBJ2-7; 7 bases map to TRBD1. The V and J ends lost 3 bases and 0 bases, in that order; junction bases with no gene match: 2. The CDR3 has 14 amino acids. CDR1 is MDHEN and CDR2 is SYDVKM in the germline V gene. CDR3 nucleotide sequence: TGTGCCAGCAGTTTGGGGACAGTCTCCTACGAGCAGTACGTC. It translates to CASSLGTVSYEQYV.

This clonotype was seen more than once but under ten times. The gene calls are TRBV5-1 and TRBJ2-2; TRBD1 is a possible D gene (6 bases). The CDR3 is 14 residues long. Trimming shortened V by 4 bases and J by 7 bases, and 14 bases separated the two germline ends. CDR1 SGHRS and CDR2 YFSETQ come from the germline V gene. CDR3 nucleotide sequence: TGCGCCAGCAGCGAACAGGGCGTGAACGGGGAGCTGTTTTTT. This codes for CASSEQGVNGELFF.

V gene TRBV7-2 combines with J gene TRBJ2-7, with a weak D call TRBD1 (6 bases). The CDR3 loop spans 15 amino acids. In germline, CDR1 is SGHTA, CDR2 FQGNSA. V was shortened by 5 bases and J by 4 bases, with 18 bases between the two germline ends. CDR3 DNA: TGTGCCAGCAGCCGGCGGACAGTTCTAGGGTACGAGCAGTACTTC. This codes for CASSRRTVLGYEQYF.

This clonotype has more than one count but fewer than ten. V usage is TRBV5-1 and J usage is TRBJ2-7; the match to TRBD1 covers 7 bases. Germline CDR1 reads SGHRS; CDR2 reads YFSETQ. V shed 1 base and J 0 bases; nucleotides not matched to a gene: 1. The CDR3 length is 14 residues. The CDR3 DNA sequence: TGCGCCAGCAGCTTGACAGGGGCCTCCTACGAGCAGTACTTC. Its protein product is CASSLTGASYEQYF.

The chain joins TRBV7-2 to TRBJ2-7; 11 bases agree with TRBD2. CDR1 is SGHTA, CDR2 FQGNSA, per germline. J gave up 4 bases and V 1 base, and 3 bases lay outside the gene matches. The CDR3 is made up of 15 amino acids. CDR3 sequence: CASSLGSGGVYEQYF. The CDR3 nucleotides are TGTGCCAGCAGCTTAGGTAGCGGGGGGGTATACGAGCAGTACTTC.

This chain uses TRBV12-3 or TRBV12-4 with TRBJ1-2; D is uncertain. The V gene lost 3 bases and the J gene lost 7 bases, with 18 bases spanning the gap. The CDR3 sequence is 15 residues long. CDR3 nucleotide sequence: TGTGCCAGCAGTTTTCGGCTGGCCCCAAGGATTGGCTACACCTTC. Protein product: CASSFRLAPRIGYTF.

This clonotype was detected only a few times. The chain uses TRBV4-3 and TRBJ2-3, with unresolved D. The germline gives CDR1 LGHNA, CDR2 YSLEER. The CDR3 contains 14 residues. V was pared by 1 base and J by 6 bases, with 11 bases between. This CDR3 is CASSQGRLGDTQYF. In DNA form, the CDR3 reads TGCGCCAGCAGCCAAGGTCGGCTTGGGGATACGCAGTATTTT.

The chain recombines TRBV7-2 with TRBJ2-2, with no clear D. The CDR3 totals 14 residues. Germline CDR1 reads SGHTA; CDR2 reads FQGNSA. V was shortened by 3 bases and J by 4 bases, with 9 bases between the two germline ends. CDR3 sequence reads: CASSFRLSTGELFF. Here the CDR3 DNA reads TGTGCCAGCAGCTTCCGGTTATCCACCGGGGAGCTGTTTTTT.

The rearrangement links TRBV5-1 to TRBJ2-1; TRBD2 matches at 8 bases. CDR3 length: 14 amino acids. J gave up 5 bases and V 6 bases, and 7 bases lay outside the gene matches. Germline CDR1 reads SGHRS; CDR2 reads YFSETQ. The chain's CDR3 is CASTFGGVNNEQFF. The CDR3 DNA follows: TGCGCCAGCACATTCGGGGGGGTGAACAATGAGCAGTTCTTC.

Ten or more counts support this clonotype. The J gene is TRBJ1-1, the V gene TRBV28, with 9 positions matching TRBD1. Germline V gene data show CDR1 as MDHEN and CDR2 as SYDVKM. The ends lost 5 bases at V and 5 bases at J; junction bases unmatched: 15. The CDR3 extends over 17 amino acids. The CDR3 nucleotides read TGTGCCAGCAGTCCCCCCGGGACAGGGTCTGGAGATACTGAAGCTTTCTTT. It specifies CASSPPGTGSGDTEAFF.

The CDR3 region has the DNA TGTGCCAGCAGCCTCCCTCGTTCAGGGTGGAACACTGAAGCTTTCTTT. Translation: CASSLPRSGWNTEAFF. The V and J genes are TRBV7-2 and TRBJ1-1; D perhaps matches TRBD1 (5 bases). Trimming removed 5 bases from V and 1 base from J, with 17 bases in between. The CDR3 loop spans 16 amino acids. Per the germline V gene, CDR1 is SGHTA and CDR2 is FQGNSA.